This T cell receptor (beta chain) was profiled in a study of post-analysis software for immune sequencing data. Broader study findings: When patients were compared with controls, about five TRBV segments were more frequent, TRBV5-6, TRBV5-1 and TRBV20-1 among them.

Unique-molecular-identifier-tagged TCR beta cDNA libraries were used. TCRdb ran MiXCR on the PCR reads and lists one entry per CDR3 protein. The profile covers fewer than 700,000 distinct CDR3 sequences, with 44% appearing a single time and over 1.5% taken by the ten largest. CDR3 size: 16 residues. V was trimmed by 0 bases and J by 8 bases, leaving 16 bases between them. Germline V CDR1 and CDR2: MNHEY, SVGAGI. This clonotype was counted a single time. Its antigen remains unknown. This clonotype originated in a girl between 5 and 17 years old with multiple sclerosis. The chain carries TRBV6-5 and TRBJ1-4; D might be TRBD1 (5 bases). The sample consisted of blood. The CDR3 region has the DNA TGTGCCAGCAGTTACTCGAGGGACCGGTCAACCGAAAAACTGTTTTTT. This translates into CASSYSRDRSTEKLFF.